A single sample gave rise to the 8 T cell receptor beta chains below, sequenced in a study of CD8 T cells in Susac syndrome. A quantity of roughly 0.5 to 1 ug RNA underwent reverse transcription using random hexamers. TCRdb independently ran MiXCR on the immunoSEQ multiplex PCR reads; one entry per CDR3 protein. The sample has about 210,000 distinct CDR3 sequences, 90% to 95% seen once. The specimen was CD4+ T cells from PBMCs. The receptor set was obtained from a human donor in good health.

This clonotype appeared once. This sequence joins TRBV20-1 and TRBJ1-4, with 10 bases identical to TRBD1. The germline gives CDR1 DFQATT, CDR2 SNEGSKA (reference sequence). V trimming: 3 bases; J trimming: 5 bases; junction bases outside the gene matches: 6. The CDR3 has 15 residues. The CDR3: CSASRQGAPNEKLFF. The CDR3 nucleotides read TGCAGTGCTAGTAGACAGGGGGCTCCCAATGAAAAACTGTTTTTT.

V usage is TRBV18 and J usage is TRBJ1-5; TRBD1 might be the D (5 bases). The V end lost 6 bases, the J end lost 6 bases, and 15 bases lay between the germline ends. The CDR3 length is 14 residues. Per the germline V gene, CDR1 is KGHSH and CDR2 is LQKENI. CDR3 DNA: TGTGCCAGCTCGAGATTCAACGGGGGTCAGCCCCAGCATTTT. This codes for CASSRFNGGQPQHF.

In nucleotides, the CDR3 is TGTGCCAGTACCCCTGCTAGAGGAAGCTACAATGAGCAGTTCTTC. This gives the protein CASTPARGSYNEQFF. The chain uses TRBV19 and TRBJ2-1; D gene ambiguous. The CDR3 is 15 residues long. Germline CDR1 LNHDA, CDR2 SQIVND (reference sequence). V lost 7 bases and J 3 bases, leaving 16 bases between the germline ends.

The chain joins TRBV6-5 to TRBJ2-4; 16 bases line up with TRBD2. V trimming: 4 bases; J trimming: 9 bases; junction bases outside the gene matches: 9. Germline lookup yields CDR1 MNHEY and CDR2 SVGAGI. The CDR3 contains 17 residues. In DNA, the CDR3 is TGTGCCAGCAGTTGGGGACTAGCGGGAGGGGGCCGAGGCATTCAGTACTTC. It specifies CASSWGLAGGGRGIQYF.

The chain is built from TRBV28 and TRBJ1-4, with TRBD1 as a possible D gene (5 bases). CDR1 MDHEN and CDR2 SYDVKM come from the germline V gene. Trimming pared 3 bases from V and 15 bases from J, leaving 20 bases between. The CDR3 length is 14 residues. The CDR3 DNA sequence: TGTGCCAGCAGTTTCTACGGGACGCCTTCTCATATGTTTTTT. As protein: CASSFYGTPSHMFF.

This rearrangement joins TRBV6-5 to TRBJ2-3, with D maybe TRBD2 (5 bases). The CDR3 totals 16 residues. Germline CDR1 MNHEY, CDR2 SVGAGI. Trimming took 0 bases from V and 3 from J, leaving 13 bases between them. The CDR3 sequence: CASSYSSSGGTDTQYF. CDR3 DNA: TGTGCCAGCAGTTACTCTTCCAGCGGTGGAACAGATACGCAGTATTTT.

The CDR3 DNA reads as TGCAGTGCTAGGGACAGGGTTAGGGAGACCCAGTACTTC. The encoded protein is CSARDRVRETQYF. The gene calls are TRBV20-1 and TRBJ2-5; 8 positions match TRBD1. The germline CDR1 and CDR2 sequences are DFQATT and SNEGSKA (reference sequence). The CDR3 extends over 13 amino acids. Trimming took 3 bases from V and 5 from J; bases not matched to a gene: 5.

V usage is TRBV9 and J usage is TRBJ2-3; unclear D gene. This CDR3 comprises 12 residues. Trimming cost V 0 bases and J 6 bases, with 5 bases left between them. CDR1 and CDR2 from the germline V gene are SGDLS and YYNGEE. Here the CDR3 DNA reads TGTGCCAGCAGCGTAGTGGTCGATACGCAGTATTTT. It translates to CASSVVVDTQYF.